Following are 9 T cell receptor beta chains from one sample sequenced in a study of Graves' ophthalmopathy and Graves' hyperthyroidism. CDR3 regions of TCR beta were amplified from RNA transcripts. Second-round multiplex PCR came after a first-round RT-PCR that employed HTBI primers. MiXCR, run by TCRdb on the multiplex PCR reads, gives a single entry per CDR3 protein. Altogether about 380,000 distinct CDR3 sequences are present, over 15% being singletons, with the ten largest covering approximately 7%. Sequencing input: peripheral blood. The receptors come from a woman under 30 with stable Graves' hyperthyroidism.

The table lists this clonotype with many counts. Here the CDR3 reads CASSFAGRQLLSYTF. CDR3 sequence (DNA): TGTGCCAGCAGTTTCGCCGGACGCCAGCTCCTATCCTACACCTTC. This rearrangement joins TRBV27 to TRBJ1-2; D not certain. The germline V and J ends were trimmed by 3 bases and 10 bases, with 21 bases remaining between them. The CDR3 loop spans 15 amino acids. Looked up from germline, CDR1 is MNHEY and CDR2 is SMNVEV (reference sequence).

This clonotype was counted between two and nine times. Just one base apart from a much larger clone, this may be a read error. This rearrangement joins TRBV7-2 to TRBJ1-6; 8 bases map to TRBD1. Germline V CDR1 and CDR2: SGHTA, FQGNSA. The CDR3 loop spans 16 amino acids. The CDR3: CASSPLRDRRNSHLHF. The CDR3 nucleotides read TGTGCCAGCAGCCCACTCCGGGACAGGAGAAATTCACACCTCCACTTT.

J is TRBJ2-2 and V is TRBV4-2; 8 nucleotides match TRBD2. Germline trimming cut 0 bases from V and 4 bases from J; bases unmatched to any gene: 10. This CDR3 has 18 residues. The V gene's germline CDR1 is LGHNA and CDR2 YNFKEQ. The CDR3: CASSQDSAGGRGTGELFF. Here the CDR3 DNA reads TGTGCCAGCAGCCAAGACAGTGCGGGGGGCCGGGGCACCGGGGAGCTGTTTTTT.

This clonotype was seen at least ten times. The rearrangement uses TRBV19 and TRBJ2-5; 8 bases map to TRBD2. This CDR3 is 14 amino acids long. The J segment lost 3 bases and the V segment lost 7 bases, leaving 7 bases of the junction unmatched. The V gene's germline CDR1 is LNHDA and CDR2 SQIVND (reference sequence). CDR3 region: CASTKAGAKETQYF. The CDR3 DNA is TGTGCCAGTACCAAAGCGGGGGCTAAAGAGACCCAGTACTTC.

The rearrangement links TRBV20-1 to TRBJ2-7; 10 nucleotides agree with TRBD2. V lost 1 base to trimming and J lost 2 bases; unmatched junction nucleotides: 5. The CDR3 is 15 residues long. Looked up from germline, CDR1 is DFQATT and CDR2 is SNEGSKA (reference sequence). The DNA for the CDR3 is TGCAGTGCTAGAGCTGGGCTAGCGGGGGCCTACGAGCAGTACTTC. The encoded protein is CSARAGLAGAYEQYF.

This clonotype has ten or more counts. DNA for the CDR3: TGTGCCAGTAGTCAGAAAGAGACCCAGTACTTC. Encoded protein: CASSQKETQYF. The V and J genes are TRBV19 and TRBJ2-5; the D is unclear. Germline lookup yields CDR1 LNHDA and CDR2 SQIVND (reference sequence). The CDR3 has 11 amino acids. With 5 bases removed from V and 3 bases from J, the gap between germline ends came to 4 bases. The full variable domain, with the rest looked up from reference TRBV19 and TRBJ2-5, is DGGITQSPKYLFRKEGQNVTLSCEQNLNHDAMYWYRQDPGQGLRLIYYSQIVNDFQKGDIAEGYSVSREKKESFPLTVTSAQKNPTAFYLCASSQKETQYFGPGTRLLVL.

This clonotype was detected once. The V gene is TRBV2, the J gene TRBJ1-3; D gene ambiguous. The CDR3 runs 15 residues. V was shortened by 5 bases and J by 0 bases, with 11 bases between the two germline ends. CDR1 and CDR2 from the germline V gene are SNHLY and FYNNEI. The CDR3 coding sequence is TGTGCCAGCAGTACCGACGGCTACTCTGGAAACACCATATATTTT. Translated: CASSTDGYSGNTIYF.

In regard to this clonotype: One junction end disagrees with the germline gene, perhaps due to a read error. J is TRBJ1-1 and V is TRBV12-3 or TRBV12-4; D gene unclear. The CDR3 length is 13 residues. CDR3 DNA sequence: TGTGCCAGCAGTTTTGCGGCGAACACTGATGCTTTCTTT. This sequence encodes CASSFAANTDAFF.

This clonotype was seen ten or more times. This chain links TRBV6-2 or TRBV6-3 with TRBJ2-7; TRBD2 matches 14 bases. Per germline, CDR1 MNHEY and CDR2 SVGEGT. The CDR3 is made up of 16 amino acids. The V gene end was trimmed by 6 bases and the J gene end by 2 bases; junction bases not matched to a gene: 6. Here the CDR3 reads CASSPPTSGGAYEQYF. The CDR3 nucleotides read TGTGCCAGCAGCCCACCGACTAGCGGGGGGGCCTACGAGCAGTACTTC.